This is a list of T cell receptor beta chains from one sample in a study of blood T cell repertoires in COVID-19. Data came from immunoSEQ multiplex PCR; TCRdb stores just in-frame clones and leaves some out. Here the sample spans about 110,000 clones, roughly 80% being singletons. Material for sequencing was peripheral blood. These receptors originate from a human donor in a cohort sampled during active COVID-19. The CDR3 runs from the conserved cysteine through the conserved F or W. D genes are given only for firm matches. Expanded clones are given a class, and other clones once, few, many or no size at all.

CDR3nt: TGCGCCAGCAGTCACCGGACAGGGGACGGCTTCCCTAGCAATCAGCCCCAGCATTTT; CDR3aa: CASSHRTGDGFPSNQPQHF; j_gene: TRBJ1-5; v_gene: TRBV4-1; d_gene: TRBD1; abundance: .
CDR3nt: TGTGCCAGCAGCTTACAAGCGGCCAAGAACACCGGGGAGCTGTTTTTT; CDR3aa: CASSLQAAKNTGELFF; j_gene: TRBJ2-2; v_gene: TRBV7-3; d_gene: .; abundance: .
CDR3nt: TGTGCCAGCAGCGTAGGACAGGGGAATGAAAAACTGTTTTTT; CDR3aa: CASSVGQGNEKLFF; j_gene: TRBJ1-4; v_gene: TRBV11-2; d_gene: TRBD1; abundance: .
CDR3nt: TGTGCCAGCAGACGAGCGGGGTCCTACAATGAGCAGTTCTTC; CDR3aa: CASRRAGSYNEQFF; j_gene: TRBJ2-1; v_gene: TRBV28; d_gene: TRBD2; abundance: .
CDR3nt: TGCGCCAGCAGCTTGGAATGGGGAAATAGCGCTGAAGCTTTCTTT; CDR3aa: CASSLEWGNSAEAFF; j_gene: TRBJ1-1; v_gene: TRBV5-1; d_gene: .; abundance: .
CDR3nt: TGTGCCAGCAGCTTGGGAGGTTCGACTAGCGTATCCAAAAACATTCAGTACTTC; CDR3aa: CASSLGGSTSVSKNIQYF; j_gene: TRBJ2-4; v_gene: TRBV5-6; d_gene: TRBD2; abundance: .
CDR3nt: TGTGCCAGCAGTTCTTCACTAGCGCCTAACTACAATGAGCAGTTCTTC; CDR3aa: CASSSSLAPNYNEQFF; j_gene: TRBJ2-1; v_gene: TRBV28; d_gene: TRBD2; abundance: .
CDR3nt: TGTGCCTGGAGTCGTGATGCGAGTGGCTACACCTTC; CDR3aa: CAWSRDASGYTF; j_gene: TRBJ1-2; v_gene: TRBV30; d_gene: .; abundance: .
CDR3nt: TGTGCCAGCGGGAGGAACACCGGGGAGCTGTTTTTT; CDR3aa: CASGRNTGELFF; j_gene: TRBJ2-2; v_gene: TRBV2; d_gene: .; abundance: .
CDR3nt: TGTGCCAGCAGCCCTGGGACAGGACGAGATTCACCCCTCCACTTT; CDR3aa: CASSPGTGRDSPLHF; j_gene: TRBJ1-6; v_gene: TRBV9; d_gene: TRBD1; abundance: .
CDR3nt: TGTGCCAGCAGCCTAGGACAGGGGACCTACGAGCAGTACTTC; CDR3aa: CASSLGQGTYEQYF; j_gene: TRBJ2-7; v_gene: TRBV7-2; d_gene: TRBD1; abundance: .
CDR3nt: TGTGCCAGCAGCGCTAGACTAGCGGGAGAAACAGATACGCAGTATTTT; CDR3aa: CASSARLAGETDTQYF; j_gene: TRBJ2-3; v_gene: TRBV7-8; d_gene: TRBD2; abundance: .
CDR3nt: TGTGCCAGCAGTTGGGACAGGGGTAACTATGGCTACACCTTC; CDR3aa: CASSWDRGNYGYTF; j_gene: TRBJ1-2; v_gene: TRBV7-8; d_gene: TRBD1; abundance: .
CDR3nt: TGCGCCAGCAGCTTGGATGGCAGGGGGTTGAATCAGCCCCAGCATTTT; CDR3aa: CASSLDGRGLNQPQHF; j_gene: TRBJ1-5; v_gene: TRBV5-1; d_gene: TRBD1; abundance: .
CDR3nt: TGTGCCAGCAGGCCGAGTGGGGGCTGGAGCACAGATACGCAGTATTTT; CDR3aa: CASRPSGGWSTDTQYF; j_gene: TRBJ2-3; v_gene: TRBV7-9; d_gene: .; abundance: .
CDR3nt: TGTGCCAGCTCACCACCGTTCGGGGGCTCTGGGGCCAACGTCCTGACTTTC; CDR3aa: CASSPPFGGSGANVLTF; j_gene: TRBJ2-6; v_gene: TRBV18; d_gene: .; abundance: .
CDR3nt: TGTGCCAGCAGCGCGGGACAGGGGGCGGGGGAGCAGTACTTC; CDR3aa: CASSAGQGAGEQYF; j_gene: TRBJ2-7; v_gene: TRBV9; d_gene: TRBD1; abundance: .
CDR3nt: TGCGCCAGCAGTGAGCAGGGAGGGGCGGATGGCTACACCTTC; CDR3aa: CASSEQGGADGYTF; j_gene: TRBJ1-2; v_gene: TRBV10-2; d_gene: .; abundance: .
CDR3nt: TGTGCCAGCAGCGCGAGGACTAGCGGGGTGAATGAGCAGTTCTTC; CDR3aa: CASSARTSGVNEQFF; j_gene: TRBJ2-1; v_gene: TRBV9; d_gene: TRBD2; abundance: once
CDR3nt: TGTGCCAGCAGTTTATGGACAGGGGGTACTGGAAACACCATATATTTT; CDR3aa: CASSLWTGGTGNTIYF; j_gene: TRBJ1-3; v_gene: TRBV28; d_gene: TRBD1; abundance: .
CDR3nt: TGTGCCAGCAGCTTGGTCATTCGCGGGGTGAACACCGGGGAGCTGTTTTTT; CDR3aa: CASSLVIRGVNTGELFF; j_gene: TRBJ2-2; v_gene: TRBV5-6; d_gene: .; abundance: few
CDR3nt: TGTGCCAGCAAACGGTTCTCCTACGAGCAGTACTTC; CDR3aa: CASKRFSYEQYF; j_gene: TRBJ2-7; v_gene: TRBV28; d_gene: .; abundance: .
CDR3nt: TGTGCCAGCTCACCATTCCGGACTAGCGGGATGACCTCCTACGAGCAGTACTTC; CDR3aa: CASSPFRTSGMTSYEQYF; j_gene: TRBJ2-7; v_gene: TRBV18; d_gene: TRBD2; abundance: .
CDR3nt: TGTGCCAGCAGAAAAGCGGGGTCGAACACCGGGGAGCTGTTTTTT; CDR3aa: CASRKAGSNTGELFF; j_gene: TRBJ2-2; v_gene: TRBV28; d_gene: TRBD2; abundance: once
CDR3nt: TGTGCCAGCAATCGTCCGACAGGACAACTGTTTTTT; CDR3aa: CASNRPTGQLFF; j_gene: TRBJ1-4; v_gene: TRBV28; d_gene: .; abundance: once
CDR3nt: TGTGCCAGCAGCTTAGACGGGACTTTGGGCGCGGAGCTGTTTTTT; CDR3aa: CASSLDGTLGAELFF; j_gene: TRBJ2-2; v_gene: TRBV7-2; d_gene: .; abundance: .
CDR3nt: TGTGCCACCTCGGAGGCTAGCGGGAGATCGGGGGAGCTGTTTTTT; CDR3aa: CATSEASGRSGELFF; j_gene: TRBJ2-2; v_gene: TRBV19; d_gene: TRBD2; abundance: .
CDR3nt: TGTGCCATCTCGGCGGGAGGGCCAATTGTGGAGACCCAGTACTTC; CDR3aa: CAISAGGPIVETQYF; j_gene: TRBJ2-5; v_gene: TRBV10-3; d_gene: TRBD2; abundance: .
CDR3nt: TGTGCCAGCAGCTTATGGGGGGAACGGACTGAAGCTTTCTTT; CDR3aa: CASSLWGERTEAFF; j_gene: TRBJ1-1; v_gene: TRBV11-2; d_gene: .; abundance: .
CDR3nt: TGTGCCAGCAGCTCGGAGGGTCTCACCGGGGAGCTGTTTTTT; CDR3aa: CASSSEGLTGELFF; j_gene: TRBJ2-2; v_gene: TRBV5-4; d_gene: .; abundance: .
CDR3nt: TGTGCCAGCAGTTTATACGAGGGGGGGACTAATGAAAAACTGTTTTTT; CDR3aa: CASSLYEGGTNEKLFF; j_gene: TRBJ1-4; v_gene: TRBV27; d_gene: .; abundance: .
CDR3nt: TGTGCCAGCAGCTCAACAAACCTAGCGGGGACATACAATGAGCAGTTCTTC; CDR3aa: CASSSTNLAGTYNEQFF; j_gene: TRBJ2-1; v_gene: TRBV5-6; d_gene: TRBD2; abundance: .
CDR3nt: TGTGCCAGCACTGCCCCGGGACAGCTCTACGAGCAGTACTTC; CDR3aa: CASTAPGQLYEQYF; j_gene: TRBJ2-7; v_gene: TRBV6-5; d_gene: TRBD1; abundance: .
CDR3nt: TGCGCCAGCAGCTTCACTTGGGGTAGCGGGCATAGCTCCTACAATGAGCAGTTCTTC; CDR3aa: CASSFTWGSGHSSYNEQFF; j_gene: TRBJ2-1; v_gene: TRBV5-1; d_gene: TRBD2; abundance: few
CDR3nt: TGTGCCAGCAGCGTAGTCGGGTCAGTGAACACTGAAGCTTTCTTT; CDR3aa: CASSVVGSVNTEAFF; j_gene: TRBJ1-1; v_gene: TRBV9; d_gene: .; abundance: .
CDR3nt: TGTGCCAGCAGTCAATCCGGGACATCTTCAACTGGAAACACCATATATTTT; CDR3aa: CASSQSGTSSTGNTIYF; j_gene: TRBJ1-3; v_gene: TRBV6-6; d_gene: .; abundance: .
CDR3nt: TGTGCCAGCAGTTACGGGCAGATTGGTCAGCCCCAGCATTTT; CDR3aa: CASSYGQIGQPQHF; j_gene: TRBJ1-5; v_gene: TRBV6-2/TRBV6-3; d_gene: .; abundance: .
CDR3nt: TGTGCCAGCAGTGCCCGGACTAGCGGGAGGGAAGAGACCCAGTACTTC; CDR3aa: CASSARTSGREETQYF; j_gene: TRBJ2-5; v_gene: TRBV25-1; d_gene: TRBD2; abundance: .
CDR3nt: TGTGCCAGCTCACCAGGAGCAGGGGGGAACACTGAAGCTTTCTTT; CDR3aa: CASSPGAGGNTEAFF; j_gene: TRBJ1-1; v_gene: TRBV18; d_gene: TRBD1; abundance: .
CDR3nt: TGCAGCGTGGCCAGGGTGAACACTGAAGCTTTCTTT; CDR3aa: CSVARVNTEAFF; j_gene: TRBJ1-1; v_gene: TRBV29-1; d_gene: .; abundance: .
CDR3nt: TGTGCCAGCAGCTTAGCGATAACTCGCGGAGATACGCAGTATTTT; CDR3aa: CASSLAITRGDTQYF; j_gene: TRBJ2-3; v_gene: TRBV7-2; d_gene: .; abundance: .
CDR3nt: TGTGCCAGCAGCTTAGACCTCGGGACTAGTGATGAGCAGTTCTTC; CDR3aa: CASSLDLGTSDEQFF; j_gene: TRBJ2-1; v_gene: TRBV7-2; d_gene: TRBD2; abundance: once
CDR3nt: TGTGCCTGGAGAGCCGGCGGAACCTTGAGAGATACGCAGTATTTT; CDR3aa: CAWRAGGTLRDTQYF; j_gene: TRBJ2-3; v_gene: TRBV30; d_gene: .; abundance: .